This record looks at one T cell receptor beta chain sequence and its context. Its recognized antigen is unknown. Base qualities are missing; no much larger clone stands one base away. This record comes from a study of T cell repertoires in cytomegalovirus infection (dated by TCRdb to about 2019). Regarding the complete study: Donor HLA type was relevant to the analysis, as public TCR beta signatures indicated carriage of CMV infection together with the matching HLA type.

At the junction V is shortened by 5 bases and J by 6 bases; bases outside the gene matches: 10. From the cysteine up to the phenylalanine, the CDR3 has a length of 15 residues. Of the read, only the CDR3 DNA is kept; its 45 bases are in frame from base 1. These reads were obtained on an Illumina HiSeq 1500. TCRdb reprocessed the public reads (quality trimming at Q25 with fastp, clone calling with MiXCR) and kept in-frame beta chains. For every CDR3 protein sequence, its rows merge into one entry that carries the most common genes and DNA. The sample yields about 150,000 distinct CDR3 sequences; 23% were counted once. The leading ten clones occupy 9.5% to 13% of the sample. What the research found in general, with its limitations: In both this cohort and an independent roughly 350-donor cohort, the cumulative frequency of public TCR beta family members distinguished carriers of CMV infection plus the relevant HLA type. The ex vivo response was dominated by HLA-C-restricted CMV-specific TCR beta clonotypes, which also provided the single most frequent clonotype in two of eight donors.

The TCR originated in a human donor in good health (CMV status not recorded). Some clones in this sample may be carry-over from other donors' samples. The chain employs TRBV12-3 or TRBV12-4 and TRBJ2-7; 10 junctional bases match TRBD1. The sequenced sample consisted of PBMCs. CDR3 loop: CASSRNHGTGAEQYF. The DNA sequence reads TGTGCCAGCAGTCGAAACCACGGGACAGGGGCCGAGCAGTACTTC.